This T cell receptor beta chain was obtained from a study of shared clonotypes between healthy human individuals. Study-level points and caveats: The sampled material consisted only of blood, and tissue repertoires are likely to differ.

The deep-level immunoSEQ assay was used. Libraries were prepared by immunoSEQ multiplex PCR; TCRdb keeps only in-frame clonotypes and omits some of them. The data show around 720,000 clones, with 73% seen just once and around 1.7% held by the top ten. Per the germline V gene, CDR1 is MNHEY and CDR2 is SMNVEV (reference sequence). The CDR3 covers 13 residues. Comment on this clone: Its antigen is unidentified. At one boundary the junction diverges from the germline segment, which might be a read error.

Donors were Caucasian adults residing in Nashville, Tennessee, USA. The receptor was isolated from a woman in her thirties in good health. The rearrangement links TRBV27 to TRBJ1-1; D ambiguous. Sequenced sample: memory CD4+ T cells sorted from blood. Subset: CD45RA-negative fraction. The CDR3 DNA follows: TGTGCCAGCAGCCTCAGGCAGAACACTGTAGCTTTCTTT. Protein: CASSLRQNTVAFF.